These T cell receptor beta chains were read from a single sample in a study of T cells expressing NK-cell markers. TCRdb re-called the 5' RACE reads and catalogs CDR3 proteins one per entry, DNA excluded. The sample holds 200,000 to 300,000 distinct CDR3 sequences. Sequences were obtained from blood T cells: a sorted CD56 or NKG2C T cell subset, CD4+ or CD8+ T cells, or bulk PBMC T cells (not recorded which). The receptors here all came from a woman aged 18-70 years in good health. Both conserved end residues are part of each CDR3.

v_gene: TRBV5-5; j_gene: TRBJ2-5; CDR3aa: CASSLEGQGLKTQYF
v_gene: TRBV11-2; j_gene: TRBJ2-1; CDR3aa: CASSPRERGFNEQFF
v_gene: TRBV5-1; j_gene: TRBJ2-5; CDR3aa: CASSRGGGQEETQYF
v_gene: TRBV7-3; j_gene: TRBJ2-1; CDR3aa: CASSSQGPLGYNEQFF
v_gene: TRBV4-3; j_gene: TRBJ2-5; CDR3aa: CASSQVRGQETQYF
v_gene: TRBV12-5; j_gene: TRBJ1-5; CDR3aa: CASGPTVAGRPQHF
v_gene: TRBV19; j_gene: TRBJ1-1; CDR3aa: CASRYRGMPEAFF
v_gene: TRBV7-9; j_gene: TRBJ2-7; CDR3aa: CASSLGGASAEHYEQYF
v_gene: TRBV6-5; j_gene: TRBJ1-2; CDR3aa: CASSSRQGAKHYGYTF
v_gene: TRBV6-1; j_gene: TRBJ1-6; CDR3aa: CASRNGRGSSYNSPLHF